A selection of T cell receptor beta chains follows, all from one sample in a study of blood T cell repertoires in COVID-19. Sequenced by immunoSEQ multiplex PCR; TCRdb stores in-frame clones only, minus some. In the table there are fewer than 350,000 clones, about nine tenths of which are singletons. Sequences were obtained from peripheral blood. These receptor sequences come from a woman aged 55-69 years with COVID-19, enrolled during active disease. Both conserved end residues are part of each CDR3. A D gene is named only where the DNA matches it firmly. The size field is filled for only some rows; it gives once, few, many or a size class.

TRBV28	TRBJ2-4	.	.	TGTGCCAGCAGTTTGGTGGCTTCCAAAAACATTCAGTACTTC	CASSLVASKNIQYF
TRBV3-1/TRBV3-2	TRBJ2-7	.	.	TGTGCCAGCAGCCAACTTTACTCCTCCTACGAGCAGTACTTC	CASSQLYSSYEQYF
TRBV5-4	TRBJ1-2	TRBD1	.	TGTGCCAGCAGGTGGGGACAGGGGGCTGGAGGCTACACCTTC	CASRWGQGAGGYTF
TRBV5-1	TRBJ1-2	.	.	TGCGCCAGCAGCCCGCCTCACATGGCCTATGGCTACACCTTC	CASSPPHMAYGYTF
TRBV30	TRBJ2-2	.	once	TGTGCCTGGAGTGTACTCGGGTTCGGGGAGCTGTTTTTT	CAWSVLGFGELFF
TRBV7-3	TRBJ1-2	.	.	TGTGCCAGCAGCATACAGGGTGGTTATGGCTACACCTTC	CASSIQGGYGYTF
TRBV2	TRBJ2-7	.	.	TGTGCCAGCAGTGACGGCAGCGCCGGCGAGCAGTACTTC	CASSDGSAGEQYF
TRBV2	TRBJ1-3	.	.	TGTGCCAGCAGTGGGCAGGGGCCGAGCTCTGGAAACACCATATATTTT	CASSGQGPSSGNTIYF
TRBV27	TRBJ1-2	TRBD1	.	TGTGCCAGCAGTCCTGGGACAGAAGGCTACACCTTC	CASSPGTEGYTF
TRBV29-1	TRBJ1-4	TRBD1	.	TGCAGCGTTTCCAGCGGGACAGGGAATGAAAAACTGTTTTTT	CSVSSGTGNEKLFF
TRBV5-4	TRBJ2-7	TRBD1	few	TGTGCCAGCAGCTTACAGGGGCGGCACGAGCAGTACTTC	CASSLQGRHEQYF
TRBV5-1	TRBJ2-2	.	.	TGCGCCAGCAATACTGTCACGAACACCGGGGAGCTGTTTTTT	CASNTVTNTGELFF
TRBV6-5	TRBJ1-2	TRBD1	.	TGTGCCAGCAGGGTGTCAGGGGGCACTAGCTACACCTTC	CASRVSGGTSYTF
TRBV6-5	TRBJ1-1	.	.	TGTGCCAGCAGCCAGGGGACCAAAGCTTTCTTT	CASSQGTKAFF
TRBV10-3	TRBJ1-5	.	.	TGTGCCATCAGTGTTTTAGAAAATCAGCCCCAGCATTTT	CAISVLENQPQHF